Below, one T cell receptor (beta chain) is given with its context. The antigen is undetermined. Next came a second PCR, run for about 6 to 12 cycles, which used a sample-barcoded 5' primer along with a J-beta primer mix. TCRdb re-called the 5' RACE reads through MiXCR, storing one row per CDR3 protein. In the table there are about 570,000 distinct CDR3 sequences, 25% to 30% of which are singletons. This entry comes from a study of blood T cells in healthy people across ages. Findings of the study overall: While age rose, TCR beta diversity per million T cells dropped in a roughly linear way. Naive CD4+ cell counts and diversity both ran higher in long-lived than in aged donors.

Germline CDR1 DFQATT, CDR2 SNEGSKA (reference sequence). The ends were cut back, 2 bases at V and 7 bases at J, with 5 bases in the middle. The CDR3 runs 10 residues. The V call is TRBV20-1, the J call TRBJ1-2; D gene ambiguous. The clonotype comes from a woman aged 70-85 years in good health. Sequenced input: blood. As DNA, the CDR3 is TGCAGTGCTAGACCAGCTGGCTACACCTTC. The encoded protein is CSARPAGYTF.